Listed below are T cell receptor beta chains from one sample, sequenced in a study of blood T cell repertoires in COVID-19. Assay: immunoSEQ multiplex PCR; the TCRdb copy retains only in-frame clones and omits some. The data contain roughly 63,000 clones, just under 90% of them singletons. The sample was peripheral blood. The receptors were sampled from a man aged 60 to 75 with acute or convalescent COVID-19. Each CDR3 is given with its conserved first and last residue. A D gene is named only where the DNA matches it firmly. Clone size, where shown, is once, few, many, or a class for clones that have expanded.

.	TRBV6-5	TRBJ2-7	14	TRBD2	TGTGCCAGCAGACCTAGCGGGAGCCCCACCGAGCAGTACTTC	CASRPSGSPTEQYF
.	TRBV10-2	TRBJ2-1	15	TRBD2	TGCGCCAGCAGCGAAGCGGGAGTTACCTACAATGAGCAGTTCTTC	CASSEAGVTYNEQFF
.	TRBV2	TRBJ1-2	15	TRBD1	TGTGCCACCTTTAGGGGGGACAGACCTCCTCGTGGCTACACCTTC	CATFRGDRPPRGYTF
.	TRBV6-4	TRBJ2-1	15	TRBD2	TGTGCCAGCAGCCCGACTAGCGGGAGTGGGTGGGAGCAGTTCTTC	CASSPTSGSGWEQFF
.	TRBV5-1	TRBJ1-3	14	TRBD1	TGCGCCAGCAGCTTCACAGGGGCTGGAAACACCATATATTTT	CASSFTGAGNTIYF
few	TRBV19	TRBJ1-4	16	.	TGTGCCAGTAGATCGAACAGGGTCTTAACTAATGAAAAACTGTTTTTT	CASRSNRVLTNEKLFF
.	TRBV7-3	TRBJ2-5	15	TRBD2	TGTGCCAGCAGTACGGGGGGGAGGACGGGAGAGACCCAGTACTTC	CASSTGGRTGETQYF
.	TRBV4-3	TRBJ1-1	14	.	TGCGCCAGCAGCCGGGACAAAGTAAACACTGAAGCTTTCTTT	CASSRDKVNTEAFF
.	TRBV20-1	TRBJ2-5	11	.	TGCAGTGCTCACAGCCAAGAGACCCAGTACTTC	CSAHSQETQYF
.	TRBV18	TRBJ1-2	12	TRBD1	TGTGCCAGCTCACCGGACAGGGGATTTGACACCTTC	CASSPDRGFDTF
.	TRBV6-2/TRBV6-3	TRBJ1-1	17	.	TGTGCCAGCAGTTACCCCACCGCCAATACAGGGAGAGCTGAAGCTTTCTTT	CASSYPTANTGRAEAFF
few	TRBV6-2/TRBV6-3	TRBJ1-2	12	TRBD1	TGTGCCAGCAGTTCGGACAGGGGGATTTACACCTTC	CASSSDRGIYTF
.	TRBV20-1	TRBJ2-3	17	TRBD2	TGCAGTGCTAGTCCGGGGACTAGCGTCCAAGAGGGGGATACGCAGTATTTT	CSASPGTSVQEGDTQYF
.	TRBV12-5	TRBJ2-4	13	.	TGTGCTAGTGCAGACTCCCGTAAAAACATTCAGTACTTC	CASADSRKNIQYF
once	TRBV30	TRBJ1-6	14	.	TGTGCCTGGAGGGTGATCGGGGTTCATTCACCCCTCCACTTT	CAWRVIGVHSPLHF
once	TRBV7-2	TRBJ1-5	13	.	TGTGCCAGCAGCTTTCGGGGAGATCAGCCCCAGCATTTT	CASSFRGDQPQHF
.	TRBV6-5	TRBJ2-7	13	.	TGTGCCACCAACCCAGGGACATCCTACGAGCAGTACTTC	CATNPGTSYEQYF
.	TRBV30	TRBJ2-1	16	TRBD2	TGTGCCTGGAGTACTATTAGGACTAGCGGGGGGCATGAGCAGTTCTTC	CAWSTIRTSGGHEQFF
.	TRBV9	TRBJ1-6	13	.	TGTGCCAGCAGCGTAGAACGGAATTCACCCCTCCACTTT	CASSVERNSPLHF
.	TRBV6-1	TRBJ2-7	18	TRBD2	TGTGCCAGCAGTGGCCTAGCGGGAGGATCCCCCTTCGATTACGAGCAGTACTTC	CASSGLAGGSPFDYEQYF
.	TRBV4-1	TRBJ2-5	15	TRBD2	TGCGCCAGCAGCCAGGGACTAGCGGGGCAAGAGACCCAGTACTTC	CASSQGLAGQETQYF
.	TRBV18	TRBJ2-6	15	.	TGTGCCAGCTCACCCGACTCCTCTGGGGCCAACGTCCTGACTTTC	CASSPDSSGANVLTF
.	TRBV11-2	TRBJ1-1	13	TRBD1	TGTGCCAGCAGCTTGGACAGGGATACTGAAGCTTTCTTT	CASSLDRDTEAFF